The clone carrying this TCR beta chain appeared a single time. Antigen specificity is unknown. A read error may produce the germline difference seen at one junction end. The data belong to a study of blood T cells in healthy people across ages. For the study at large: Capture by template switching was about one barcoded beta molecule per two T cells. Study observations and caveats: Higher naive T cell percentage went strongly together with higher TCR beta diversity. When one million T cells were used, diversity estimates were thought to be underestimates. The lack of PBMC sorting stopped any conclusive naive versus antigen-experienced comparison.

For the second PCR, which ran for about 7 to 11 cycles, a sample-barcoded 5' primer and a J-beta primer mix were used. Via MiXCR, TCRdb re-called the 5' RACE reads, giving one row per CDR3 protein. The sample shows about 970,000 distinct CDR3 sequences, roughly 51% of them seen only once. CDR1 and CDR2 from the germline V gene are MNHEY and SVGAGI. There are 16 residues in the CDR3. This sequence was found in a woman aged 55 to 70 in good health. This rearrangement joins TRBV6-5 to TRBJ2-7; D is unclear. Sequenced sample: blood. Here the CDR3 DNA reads TGTGCCAGCAATTACGTAATAGGACCAAGACCCTACGAGCAGTACTTC. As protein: CASNYVIGPRPYEQYF.